This T cell receptor beta chain was profiled in a study of T cell repertoires in aging, cancer and after chemotherapy (dated by TCRdb to between 2018 and 2020). For the wider study: The donors fell into six age groups ranging from 30 or younger to 70 or older, and each group had at least three individuals. Paired pre- and post-chemotherapy samples in the solid tumor group came from brain tumor (glioblastoma) patients receiving temozolomide-based therapy. The full dataset contained several million TCR reads. To examine immunoaging and T cell reconstitution after chemotherapy, the study profiled TCR beta repertoires in peripheral blood from healthy donors and cancer patients. The cohort comprised 218 cancer patients, 85 to 94 with hematological and 124 with solid cancers, plus 95 healthy donors as a reference group.

Concerning this clonotype: This clone's antigen is unknown. Base qualities are missing; no much larger clone stands one base away.

Study-wide findings and limitations: According to the authors, the repertoire data do not allow conclusions to be drawn about immunological memory after chemotherapy. Compared with age-matched healthy donors, untreated patients with either hematological or solid cancers had significantly lower TCR diversity in the blood along with higher clonality. Declining TCR diversity with age in healthy donors was mainly explained by loss of richness; in cancer patients, loss of evenness also contributed. Median generation probability increased over the chemotherapy interval in both cancer cohorts, suggesting repertoire reconstitution through rebound thymic output.

V is trimmed back by 4 bases and J by 4 bases, and the junction contains 1 base that no gene match accounts for. The CDR3 sequence holds 13 residues, the cysteine and phenylalanine included. Only the CDR3 part of the read is kept: 39 bases, read in frame from the first base. Via the germline V gene, CDR1 is SGHDT and CDR2 YYEEEE. Multiplex touch-down PCR with a mixed TRB-A/B primer pool was used to amplify rearranged TRB sequences covering the V, D and J segments. Illumina adapters and sample indices were attached to the amplicons in two consecutive PCR reactions using Phusion HS II polymerase. The amplicons were purified from gel with the NucleoSpin Gel and PCR Clean-up kit and then assessed with Qubit and an Agilent 2100 Bioanalyzer. The libraries were sequenced on an Illumina MiSeq with 600-cycle, single-indexed, paired-end runs. In the authors' own workflow: Processing of the TRB sequences was carried out with MiXCR versions 2.12 and 3.0.5. A clone was defined as each unique CDR3 nucleotide sequence, and only productive sequences supported by at least two reads were kept. Repertoire metrics included Shannon diversity, evenness, clonality (one minus evenness), and alpha-parameterized diversity profiles from alpha 0 to 5. The IGoR algorithm was used to compute generation probabilities of clones in paired pre- and post-chemotherapy samples. TCRdb ran its own pipeline on the public reads, namely fastp trimming at Q25 and MiXCR clone calling, and kept in-frame beta chains. One record per CDR3 amino acid sequence lists the most common genes and DNA. TCRdb's processing, not the authors' own work, is the source of the V and J calls. This sample holds several hundred distinct CDR3 sequences; 30% to 40% were observed only once. Together, the top ten hold around 30% of the sample.

Instead of sorted cells or RNA, genomic DNA extracted from peripheral blood served as the source for amplifying TCR beta rearrangements. The source is a human donor with a solid tumor. Recombination connected TRBV5-6 to TRBJ1-5, with 8 middle bases fitting TRBD1. Sequenced: blood. At the DNA level, the sequence is TGTGCCAGCAGCCGGACAGGGAATCAGCCCCAGCATTTT. It translates as CASSRTGNQPQHF.